This TCR beta chain was observed in a study of cytomegalovirus exposure and HLA in healthy donors (TCRdb year 2017). For context, the study as a whole: An earlier analysis of roughly 630 of the donors reported 276 Gb of sequence data and some 100 million unique TCR beta sequences from 150 million to 200 million T cells. To study patterns of TCR occurrence, a later analysis re-analyzed previously published TCR beta repertoires from around 660 donors and added high-resolution HLA genotyping. Donor age, sex, ethnicity and CMV serostatus were compiled together with the repertoire data. The study was designed to test whether signatures of past pathogen exposure could be identified by cataloging public T cell receptors. About 5 DR-DQ haplotypes were handled as single units for association and clustering, since linkage in the cohort was strong. The genetic ancestry cluster associated with self-reported Caucasian donors included about four fifths of the roughly 390 genotyped donors. All discovery cohort repertoires had been generated on a single sequencing platform. In addition to the first cohort of 666 subjects, a separate validation cohort of 130 or so different subjects was used. Genome-wide SNP genotypes for about three fifths of the roughly 670 donors were used in a later genetic analysis, which treated that subset as a discovery cohort. The study combined high-throughput TCR immunosequencing, statistical association of individual TCRs with disease status, and machine learning to predict cytomegalovirus infection status. Among about 370 genotyped donors of the cohort, an average of approximately 240,000 unique TCR beta nucleotide sequences was sequenced per donor, of which 15% to 20% were non-productive. The T cell repertoires of 666 subjects were profiled by immunosequencing and related to cytomegalovirus serostatus. Typing coverage varied by locus: about 620-640 donors for A, B, C, DRB1 and DQB1; about 520 for DQA1; more than 600 for DPA1; approximately 470 for DPB1. Rather than using new phenotypic data, the later analysis identified candidate immune exposures from TCR beta sequences and from how often those sequences occurred across donors. HLA typing covered class I and class II loci at four-digit resolution. An earlier analysis of some 500 of the donors used high-throughput TCR beta sequencing to judge whether each TCR beta V gene segment behaved as functional or pseudogenic. An early release that covered roughly 600 HLA-typed donors contained about 300 gigabases of sequencing data and approximately 85 million unique TCR sequences. Overall results and qualifications from the work: In a later analysis, about 16,000 TCR beta sequences were associated with specific HLA alleles at a false discovery rate of 0.05. Compared with the roughly 710-donor mean, donors in an Asian-associated ancestry cluster had fewer N-insertions in productive TCRs, according to a later genetic analysis. Correlated functional status among segregating V segments might reflect linkage disequilibrium, but an unknown experimental factor could not be ruled out. Because counts were too low, roughly 18 rarely observed V segments, including chromosome 9 orphons, were left out of the earlier analysis of about 500 of the donors. A later analysis reported that several top co-occurrence clusters appeared linked to parvovirus B19, influenza, CMV and Epstein-Barr virus. In this cohort, only TCR beta chains were sequenced, and detectable features were limited by the absence of alpha or paired-chain data. Assigning TCR associations to individual alleles was difficult when HLA alleles, especially DR and DQ, strongly co-occurred. Because the 87-base-pair reads could not distinguish some IMGT-functional V segments, including TRBV6-2 and TRBV6-3, those segments were excluded. In a later analysis, the rate of TCR association differed among HLA loci, with DRB1 alleles having the most associated TCRs and HLA-C alleles having the fewest. The only immune exposure information available for the cohort was CMV serostatus. A total of roughly 160 TCR beta chains were listed by the study as associated with cytomegalovirus. While some public TCRs were present in many individuals, most TCR sequences turned up only very rarely across donors. The authors suggested that the approach could potentially be extended to other disease states and immunological phenotypes. In an earlier analysis of 500 to 650 of the donors, most TCR beta V segments appeared in productive rearrangements about 87% or about 30% of the time, broadly matching IMGT annotations. Sequencing depth was assumed to be roughly uniform across donors in the presence/absence analyses, though that assumption may not hold. Three of the identified cytomegalovirus-associated TCR beta chains were confirmed in vitro to be specific for cytomegalovirus antigens. Compared with equally common non-associated chains, HLA-associated TCR beta chains in a later analysis were more clonally expanded and had lower generation probabilities. A further reported finding was that TCR beta sequences accurately predicted the HLA-A and HLA-B alleles for most subjects in the first cohort. Most CMV-associated TCR beta chains appeared to be HLA-restricted in a later analysis, and the HLA associations seemed to be driven largely by CMV exposure. Because HLA typing was missing for some donors at each locus, association tests included only the typed subset. In both the original and validation cohorts, the classifier was reported to diagnose cytomegalovirus status with high specificity and sensitivity. A cluster of highly shared sequence variants was judged likely to represent a technical artifact of the sequencing pipeline. A later genetic analysis associated a missense DCLRE1C variant with V-gene and J-gene trimming of TCR beta chains, and an independent cohort replicated the association.

In total, approximately 700 healthy bone marrow donors made up the cohort. At the time of sampling, every cohort member was nominally healthy, though immune exposures that went unrecorded were likely present. The donor was CMV seropositive and belonged to the group of 250 to 350 seropositive cohort members. Each donor provided a peripheral blood sample, and peripheral blood mononuclear cells were used for TCR beta sequencing. The Qiagen DNeasy Blood Extraction Kit was used to extract genomic DNA from the blood cell samples. V lost 5 bases and J lost 9 bases, and the count of bases not matched to a germline gene is 7. Inclusive of the bounding cysteine and phenylalanine, the CDR3 is 14 residues long. Only the CDR3 DNA is retained, 42 bases long and in frame from the first base. The germline V gene encodes CDR1 SGHTA and CDR2 FQGNSA. Details on this clone: Its antigen is still unknown. No much larger clone is present one base from it, and per-base qualities are unavailable.

Receptors were amplified or captured by the immunoSEQ multiplex PCR assay. For the multiplex PCR, a mixture combining 60 forward primers for TCR Vbeta segments and 13 reverse primers for TCR Jbeta segments was used. The CDR3 region of rearranged TCR beta genes was amplified from genomic DNA by a multiplex PCR assay. On the Illumina HiSeq System, the amplified TCR beta libraries were sequenced as 87-base-pair reads. Per the authors' processing: In a later analysis, tens of millions of unique TCR beta chains were counted across the roughly 670 repertoires, and around 11 million of these chains were shared by at least two donors. A nearest-neighbor algorithm error-corrected the raw reads and collapsed the reads into unique sequences, merging closely related sequences to remove PCR and sequencing errors. To assign V, D and J gene segments, CDR3 sequences were aligned to IMGT reference sequences. Each retained sequence needed at least a six-nucleotide match to both a V gene segment and a J gene segment. A rearrangement was called productive if the CDR3 had no stop codons and remained in frame with V and J, and every other rearrangement was called non-productive. CDR3 was defined according to IMGT convention as the region running from the second conserved V-encoded cysteine to the conserved J-encoded phenylalanine. The earlier analysis of about 530 of the donors excluded any sequence lacking an unambiguous match to a single V gene segment. In an earlier analysis of more than 500 of the donors, a V segment was called functional when productive rearrangements were above 56.7%, and segregating when the standard deviation between donors exceeded 5%. A statistical classification framework was built for diagnosing cytomegalovirus status from the catalog of TCR beta chain sequences. In a later analysis, V and J genes were assigned by comparing TCR nucleotide sequences against IMGT/GENE-DB human TR gene sequences. Using the TCRdist pipeline, a later analysis assigned CDR3 sequences along with most-parsimonious VDJ recombination scenarios. In a later analysis, each TCR beta chain was defined by its CDR3 amino acid sequence together with its V-gene family, and reads without a unique V-gene family were excluded. As a way to deal with suspected cross-contamination and a sequencing artifact, a later analysis dropped over 550 nucleotide sequences that were highly shared and had low generation probability. A later analysis calculated a clonal expansion index for each public chain from normalized within-repertoire ranks of inferred template counts. In a later analysis, generation probabilities were computed with a VDJ recombination model fitted to out-of-frame rearrangements, and the resulting probabilities were checked against IGoR. Hypergeometric tests were used in a later analysis to score TCR-TCR, TCR-HLA and TCR-CMV co-occurrence, with a repertoire-size bias correction applied to the TCR pairs. In a later analysis, false discovery rates were estimated by permuting HLA or CMV assignments 20 times. A later analysis grouped co-occurring TCRs with DBSCAN, adding TCRdist sequence similarity when clustering within HLA-allele-positive subsets. Repertoires with fewer than 30,000 or more than 120,000 public chains were left out of co-occurrence clustering, as were a handful of repertoires with anomalous nucleotide sharing. This immuneACCESS table, as held by TCRdb, lists in-frame sequences with V and J called but not all clones. Of the missing ones, under half trace to an unresolved V gene in checked studies; the others have no known cause. The V and J calls and clone size come from that table; D and trimming were worked out from the DNA. Present in this sample are about 90,000 clones, less than 80% of which were seen just once. About a fifth of the sample is taken by the ten largest.

Source material: PBMCs. This receptor was obtained from a woman between 50 and 59 years old in good health and CMV-seropositive. The sequence links TRBV7-2 to TRBJ1-6; 7 nucleotides in the junction match TRBD1. The CDR3 region reads CASSTATGLSPLHF. The DNA reads TGTGCCAGCAGCACCGCGACAGGGCTTTCACCCCTCCACTTT. Full variable domain (CDR3 extended with the reference TRBV7-2 and TRBJ1-6 proteins): GAGVSQSPSNKVTEKGKDVELRCDPISGHTALYWYRQSLGQGLEFLIYFQGNSAPDKSGLPSDRFSAERTGGSVSTLTIQRTQQEDSAVYLCASSTATGLSPLHFGNGTRLTVT.